Sequencing of this TCR beta chain was carried out in a study of shared clonotypes between healthy human individuals. Study-level results: Shared across a few donors were around 5% of the naive CD4 clonotypes.

Assay: immunoSEQ multiplex PCR; the TCRdb copy retains only in-frame clones and omits some. This table holds over a million clones, around three quarters found once. The CDR3 sequence is 14 residues long. The germline gives CDR1 MNHEY, CDR2 SVGAGI. V was pared by 7 bases and J by 2 bases, with 14 bases between. Of note for this clone: As yet, its antigen is unknown. Distinct nucleotide sequences in the sample also encode this CDR3.

This clonotype was obtained from a man younger than 30 in good health. Some clones in this sample may be carry-over from other donors' samples. V gene TRBV6-5 combines with J gene TRBJ2-5; D not certain. The specimen was memory CD4+ T cells from PBMCs. As for subset: CD45RA-negative fraction. The DNA of the CDR3 is TGTGCCAGCAAAAGGACCACCATGCAAGAGACCCAGTACTTC. Translation gives CASKRTTMQETQYF.